A single sample gave rise to the 19 T cell receptor beta chains below, sequenced in a study of blood T cell repertoires in COVID-19. TCRdb keeps only in-frame clones here, not all; method: immunoSEQ multiplex PCR. The table records around 130,000 clones, roughly four fifths of them present only once. The specimen sequenced was PBMCs or T cells enriched from blood (not recorded which). These receptors were obtained from a man aged 30 to 45 who had recovered from COVID-19.

The count of this clone is one. The rearrangement joins TRBV7-9 to TRBJ2-3; TRBD2 agrees at 7 bases. CDR1 and CDR2 (germline): SEHNR, FQNEAQ (reference sequence). The CDR3 totals 13 residues. The J segment lost 2 bases and the V segment lost 8 bases, leaving 4 bases of the junction unmatched. The CDR3 bases are TGTGCCAGCGCCGGGACTATCACAGATACGCAGTATTTT. Protein product: CASAGTITDTQYF.

The chain employs TRBV3-1 (or the pseudogene TRBV3-2) and TRBJ1-2, with D unclear. Between the trimmed V and J ends, which lost 3 bases and 0 bases, there was a span of 11 bases. The CDR3 extends over 15 amino acids. Germline assignment: CDR1 LGHDT and CDR2 YNNKEL (reference sequence). CDR3 protein: CASSHRGLANYGYTF. CDR3 DNA: TGTGCCAGCAGCCATAGAGGGTTAGCTAACTATGGCTACACCTTC.

The chain couples TRBV5-1 to TRBJ2-3, with TRBD1 as a possible D gene (6 bases). With 9 bases removed from V and 0 bases from J, the gap between germline ends came to 11 bases. Looked up from germline, CDR1 is SGHRS and CDR2 is YFSETQ. The CDR3 has 13 residues. CDR3 amino acids: CATRTASTDTQYF. CDR3 bases: TGCGCCACTCGGACAGCTAGCACAGATACGCAGTATTTT. Full variable domain (missing parts from reference TRBV5-1 and TRBJ2-3): KAGVTQTPRYLIKTRGQQVTLSCSPISGHRSVSWYQQTPGQGLQFLFEYFSETQRNKGNFPGRFSGRQFSNSRSEMNVSTLELGDSALYLCATRTASTDTQYFGPGTRLTVL.

This chain links TRBV24-1 with TRBJ2-3; D gene unclear. Germline assignment: CDR1 KGHDR and CDR2 SFDVKD. V lost 2 bases and J lost 2, with 10 bases in between. CDR3 length equals 15 residues. In DNA, the CDR3 is TGTGCCACCAGTGATTCAGGTCATTTCACAGATACGCAGTATTTT. This encodes CATSDSGHFTDTQYF.

This clone has a handful of counts. The J gene is TRBJ1-2, the V gene TRBV11-3; D unclear. Looked up from germline, CDR1 is SGHNT and CDR2 is YENEEA. V was shortened by 5 bases and J by 7 bases, with 11 bases between the two germline ends. The CDR3 length is 12 residues. In DNA, the CDR3 is TGTGCCAGCAGCCGGGGTGGGGTTGGCTACACCTTC. Protein: CASSRGGVGYTF.

This clone appeared once. The gene calls are TRBV4-1 and TRBJ2-7, with D possibly TRBD2 on 6 matching bases. Germline V gene sequence: CDR1 MGHRA, CDR2 YSYEKL. The ends were cut back, 3 bases at V and 0 bases at J, with 18 bases in the middle. The CDR3 is 17 amino acids. The CDR3 loop reads CASSHAGTPSFSYEQYF. Written as DNA, the CDR3 is TGCGCCAGCAGCCATGCCGGGACTCCTTCGTTCTCCTACGAGCAGTACTTC.

The chain couples TRBV5-5 to TRBJ1-1; D is possibly TRBD1 (6 bases). Trimming shortened V by 4 bases and J by 0 bases, and 19 bases separated the two germline ends. Germline CDR1 and CDR2: SGHKS and YYEKEE (reference sequence). The CDR3 runs to 17 residues. DNA for the CDR3: TGTGCCAGCAGCCCGACTCTGGGGGGGCCGCTGAACACTGAAGCTTTCTTT. Translation gives CASSPTLGGPLNTEAFF.

The chain combines TRBV24-1 with TRBJ2-1, with 10 bases matching TRBD2. CDR3 length equals 14 residues. In germline, CDR1 is KGHDR, CDR2 SFDVKD. Trimming removed 6 bases from V and 7 bases from J; junction bases left unmatched: 5. The CDR3 DNA reads TGTGCCACCAGTAGTAGCGGGAGGAAGAATGAGCAGTTCTTC. Translation: CATSSSGRKNEQFF.

This clone occurred once. This chain connects TRBV27 to TRBJ2-5; D may be TRBD1 (5 bases). This CDR3 spans 14 amino acids. The germline V gene encodes CDR1 MNHEY and CDR2 SMNVEV (reference sequence). V was cut by 2 bases and J by 1 base, with 8 bases left in between. In nucleotides, the CDR3 is TGTGCCAGCAGTTTAAAGGGGTCCCAAGAGACCCAGTACTTC. This translates into CASSLKGSQETQYF.

The chain is built from TRBV19 and TRBJ2-7; TRBD2 aligns across 9 bases. Trimming at V came to 6 bases and at J to 4 bases, leaving 13 bases not matched to a gene. The CDR3 totals 16 residues. CDR1 and CDR2 from the germline V gene are LNHDA and SQIVND (reference sequence). The CDR3 loop reads CASSRQGGSGSYEQYF. The CDR3 DNA sequence: TGTGCCAGTAGCCGACAGGGAGGTAGCGGGAGTTACGAGCAGTACTTC.

The chain combines TRBV4-1 with TRBJ2-2; 12 bases match TRBD2. Germline CDR1 reads MGHRA; CDR2 reads YSYEKL. J gave up 6 bases and V 5 bases, and 10 bases lay outside the gene matches. CDR3 length equals 17 residues. The CDR3 sequence: CASSKALAGGSSGELFF. CDR3 DNA: TGCGCCAGCAGCAAAGCGCTAGCGGGAGGGTCTTCCGGGGAGCTGTTTTTT.

The chain has TRBV3-1 (or the pseudogene TRBV3-2) and TRBJ2-1, with 9 bases aligning to TRBD2. The CDR3 runs 15 residues. Germline assignment: CDR1 LGHDT and CDR2 YNNKEL (reference sequence). The trim removed 6 bases at V and 0 bases at J, leaving 3 bases unmatched. CDR3 DNA sequence: TGTGCCAGCAGTCTTAGCGGGAGCTCCTACAATGAGCAGTTCTTC. It yields the protein CASSLSGSSYNEQFF.

The rearrangement joins TRBV10-3 to TRBJ1-4, with a possible D match to TRBD1 (6 bases). Germline-derived CDR1 and CDR2 are ENHRY and SYGVKD. Deletions cut 6 bases from V and 8 bases from J, with 19 bases between. The CDR3 spans 15 residues. The CDR3 DNA sequence: TGTGCCATCAGGGCCGTGGGGGCTGGAAAGGAAAAACTGTTTTTT. Residues: CAIRAVGAGKEKLFF.

This chain joins TRBV12-5 and TRBJ2-7, with 9 positions matching TRBD1. V was clipped by 5 bases and J by 6 bases; unmatched bases: 11. CDR3 length: 15 amino acids. From germline, CDR1 is LGHNT and CDR2 FRNRAP. The CDR3 region is CASGPGTGSLFEQYF. The CDR3 coding sequence is TGTGCTAGTGGTCCCGGGACAGGGTCCCTCTTCGAGCAGTACTTC.

The V call is TRBV4-1, the J call TRBJ2-7; 7 bases align to TRBD1. The V gene's germline CDR1 is MGHRA and CDR2 YSYEKL. The CDR3 spans 17 residues. The J segment lost 2 bases and the V segment lost 4 bases, leaving 14 bases of the junction unmatched. CDR3: CASSPRSRGRFPYEQYF. The CDR3 nucleotides read TGCGCCAGCAGCCCAAGGTCGAGGGGGCGGTTTCCCTACGAGCAGTACTTC.

The chain recombines TRBV5-1 with TRBJ1-1; 7 bases line up with TRBD1. CDR3 size: 15 residues. The V gene end was trimmed by 4 bases and the J gene end by 3 bases; junction bases not matched to a gene: 9. CDR1 and CDR2 from the germline V gene are SGHRS and YFSETQ. In nucleotides, the CDR3 is TGCGCCAGCAGCGCCCAACAGGGGTGGGACACTGAAGCTTTCTTT. Encoded protein: CASSAQQGWDTEAFF. The full variable domain, rest sourced from reference TRBV5-1 and TRBJ1-1, is KAGVTQTPRYLIKTRGQQVTLSCSPISGHRSVSWYQQTPGQGLQFLFEYFSETQRNKGNFPGRFSGRQFSNSRSEMNVSTLELGDSALYLCASSAQQGWDTEAFFGQGTRLTVV.

This chain connects TRBV25-1 to TRBJ1-2; no clear D gene. This CDR3 has 17 residues. Per germline, CDR1 MGHDK and CDR2 SYGVNS. Trimming stripped 3 bases from V and 4 bases from J, with 21 bases between. CDR3 loop: CASSEGSIGDRGYGYTF. The CDR3 nucleotides read TGTGCCAGCAGTGAGGGGTCGATTGGAGACCGGGGCTATGGCTACACCTTC.

The rearrangement links TRBV5-1 to TRBJ2-2, with 13 bases aligning to TRBD2. Per germline, CDR1 SGHRS and CDR2 YFSETQ. CDR3 length: 17 amino acids. Trimming cost V 4 bases and J 1 base; bases outside gene matches: 4. The CDR3 DNA reads as TGCGCCAGCAGCCCTAGACTAGCGGGAGGGAACACCGGGGAGCTGTTTTTT. Protein product: CASSPRLAGGNTGELFF.

The chain carries TRBV27 and TRBJ1-2; 7 bases line up with TRBD1. The V segment lost 2 bases and the J segment 5 bases; nucleotides outside the gene matches: 5. The germline gives CDR1 MNHEY, CDR2 SMNVEV (reference sequence). The CDR3 totals 14 residues. CDR3 amino acids: CASSLARGSYGYTF. CDR3 bases: TGTGCCAGCAGTTTAGCCAGGGGGTCATATGGCTACACCTTC.